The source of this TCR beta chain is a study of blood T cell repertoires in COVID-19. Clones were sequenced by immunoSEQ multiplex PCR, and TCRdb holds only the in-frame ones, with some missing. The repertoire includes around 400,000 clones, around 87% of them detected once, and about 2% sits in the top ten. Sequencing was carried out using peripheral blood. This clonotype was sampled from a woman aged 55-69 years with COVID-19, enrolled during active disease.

The CDR3: CASSIRNSGKSGVNEQFF. The CDR3 DNA is TGTGCCAGTAGTATAAGGAACAGTGGAAAAAGCGGGGTCAATGAGCAGTTCTTC. The rearrangement joins TRBV19 to TRBJ2-1, with 7 positions matching TRBD2. The CDR3 loop spans 18 amino acids. CDR1 LNHDA and CDR2 SQIVND come from the germline V gene (reference sequence). V was pared by 2 bases and J by 6 bases, with 16 bases of the junction left unmatched.